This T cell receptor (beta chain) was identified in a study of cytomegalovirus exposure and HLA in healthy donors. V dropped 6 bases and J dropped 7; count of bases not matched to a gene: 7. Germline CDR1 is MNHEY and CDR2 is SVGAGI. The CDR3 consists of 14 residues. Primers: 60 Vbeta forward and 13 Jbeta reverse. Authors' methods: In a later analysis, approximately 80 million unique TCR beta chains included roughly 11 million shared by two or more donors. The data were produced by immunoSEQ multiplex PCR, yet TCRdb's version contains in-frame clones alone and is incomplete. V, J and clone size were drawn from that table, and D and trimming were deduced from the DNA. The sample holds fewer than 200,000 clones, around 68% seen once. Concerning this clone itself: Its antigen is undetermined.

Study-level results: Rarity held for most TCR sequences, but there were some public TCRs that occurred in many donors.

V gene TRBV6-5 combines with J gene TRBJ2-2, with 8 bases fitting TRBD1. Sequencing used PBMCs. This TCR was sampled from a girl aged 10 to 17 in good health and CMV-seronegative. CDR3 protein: CASRVQGEGGELFF. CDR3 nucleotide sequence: TGTGCCAGCAGGGTACAGGGGGAAGGCGGGGAGCTGTTTTTT.